This T cell receptor beta chain was profiled in a study of T cell changes during pregnancy in multiple sclerosis. This clone was seen only once. The data were produced by immunoSEQ multiplex PCR, yet TCRdb's version contains in-frame clones alone and is incomplete. Of about 49,000 clones listed, roughly 94% were seen once; the top ten hold around 5.9%. V gave up 1 base and J gave up 6 bases; unmatched junction bases: 14. The CDR3 consists of 17 residues. Germline-derived CDR1 and CDR2 are SGHDN and FVKESK. The specimen comprised CD8+ T cells from peripheral blood mononuclear cells, sampled before pregnancy. The chain employs TRBV14 and TRBJ2-7, with 8 bases matching TRBD2. The sequence was collected from a female donor with multiple sclerosis, enrolled in a pregnancy study. CDR3 sequence: CASSQGRKTGGPREQYF. CDR3 coding DNA: TGTGCCAGCAGCCAAGGGAGGAAGACGGGAGGGCCGCGCGAGCAGTACTTC.